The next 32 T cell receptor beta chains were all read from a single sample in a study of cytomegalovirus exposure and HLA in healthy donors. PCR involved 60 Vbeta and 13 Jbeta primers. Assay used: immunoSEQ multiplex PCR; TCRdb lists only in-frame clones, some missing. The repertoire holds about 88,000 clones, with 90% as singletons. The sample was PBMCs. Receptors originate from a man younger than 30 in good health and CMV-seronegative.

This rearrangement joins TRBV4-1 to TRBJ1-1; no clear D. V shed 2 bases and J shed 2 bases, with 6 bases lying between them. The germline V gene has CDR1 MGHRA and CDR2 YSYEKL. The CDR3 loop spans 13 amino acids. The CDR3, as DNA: TGCGCCAGCAGCCAAAAGCCCAACACTGAAGCTTTCTTT. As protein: CASSQKPNTEAFF.

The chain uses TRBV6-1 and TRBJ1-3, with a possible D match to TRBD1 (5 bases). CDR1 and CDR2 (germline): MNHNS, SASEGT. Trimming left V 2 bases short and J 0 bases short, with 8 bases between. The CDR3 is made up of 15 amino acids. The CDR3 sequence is CASSEQGRSGNTIYF. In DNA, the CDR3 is TGTGCCAGCAGTGAACAGGGCCGCTCTGGAAACACCATATATTTT.

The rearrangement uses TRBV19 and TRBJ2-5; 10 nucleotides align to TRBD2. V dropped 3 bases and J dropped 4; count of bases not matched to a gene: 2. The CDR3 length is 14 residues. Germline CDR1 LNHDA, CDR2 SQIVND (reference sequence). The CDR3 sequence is CASSIASGGETQYF. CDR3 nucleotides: TGTGCCAGTAGTATCGCTAGCGGGGGAGAGACCCAGTACTTC.

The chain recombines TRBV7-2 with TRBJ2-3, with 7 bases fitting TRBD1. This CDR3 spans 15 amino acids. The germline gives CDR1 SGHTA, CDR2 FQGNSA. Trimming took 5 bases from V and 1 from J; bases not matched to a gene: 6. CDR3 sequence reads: CASSPRTGRTDTQYF. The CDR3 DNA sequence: TGTGCCAGCAGCCCCCGGACAGGCCGCACAGATACGCAGTATTTT. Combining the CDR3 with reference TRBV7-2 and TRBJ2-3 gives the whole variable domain GAGVSQSPSNKVTEKGKDVELRCDPISGHTALYWYRQSLGQGLEFLIYFQGNSAPDKSGLPSDRFSAERTGGSVSTLTIQRTQQEDSAVYLCASSPRTGRTDTQYFGPGTRLTVL.

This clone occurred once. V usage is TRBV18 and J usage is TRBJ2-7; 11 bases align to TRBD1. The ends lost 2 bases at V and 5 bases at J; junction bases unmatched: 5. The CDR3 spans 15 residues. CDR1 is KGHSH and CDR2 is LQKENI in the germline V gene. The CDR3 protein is CASSPKDRGPHEQYF. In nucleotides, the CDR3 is TGTGCCAGCTCACCAAAGGACAGGGGGCCCCACGAGCAGTACTTC.

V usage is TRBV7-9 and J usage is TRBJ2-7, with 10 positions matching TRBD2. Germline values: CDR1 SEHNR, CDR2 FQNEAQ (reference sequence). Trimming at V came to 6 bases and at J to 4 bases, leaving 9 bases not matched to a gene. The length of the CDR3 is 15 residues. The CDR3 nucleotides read TGTGCCAGCAGTCTAGGGACTAGCGCAGATTACGAGCAGTACTTC. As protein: CASSLGTSADYEQYF.

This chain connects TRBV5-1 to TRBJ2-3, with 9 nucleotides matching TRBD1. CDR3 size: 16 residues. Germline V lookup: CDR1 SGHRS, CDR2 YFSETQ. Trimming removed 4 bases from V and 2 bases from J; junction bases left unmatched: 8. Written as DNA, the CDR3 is TGCGCCAGCAGCCCCGACAGGGGGATTGTCACAGATACGCAGTATTTT. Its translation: CASSPDRGIVTDTQYF.

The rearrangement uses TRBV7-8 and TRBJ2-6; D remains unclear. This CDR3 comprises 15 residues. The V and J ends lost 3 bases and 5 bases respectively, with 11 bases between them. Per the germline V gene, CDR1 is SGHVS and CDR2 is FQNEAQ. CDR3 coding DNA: TGTGCCAGCAGCTTTGTCAATAGTCGGGCCAACGTCCTGACTTTC. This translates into CASSFVNSRANVLTF. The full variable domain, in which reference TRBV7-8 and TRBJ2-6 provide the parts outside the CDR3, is GAGVSQSPRYKVAKRGQDVALRCDPISGHVSLFWYQQALGQGPEFLTYFQNEAQLDKSGLPSDRFFAERPEGSVSTLKIQRTQQEDSAVYLCASSFVNSRANVLTFGAGSRLTVL.

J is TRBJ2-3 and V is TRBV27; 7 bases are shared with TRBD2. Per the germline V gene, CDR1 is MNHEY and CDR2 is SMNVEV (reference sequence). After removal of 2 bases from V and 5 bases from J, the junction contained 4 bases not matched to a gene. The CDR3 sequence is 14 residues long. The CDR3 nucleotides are TGTGCCAGCAGTTTAACGGGAGGAATAGATACGCAGTATTTT. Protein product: CASSLTGGIDTQYF.

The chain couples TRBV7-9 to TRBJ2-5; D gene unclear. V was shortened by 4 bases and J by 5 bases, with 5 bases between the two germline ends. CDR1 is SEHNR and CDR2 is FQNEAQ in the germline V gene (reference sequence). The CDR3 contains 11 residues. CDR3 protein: CASSSRETQYF. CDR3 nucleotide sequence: TGTGCCAGCAGCTCACGGGAGACCCAGTACTTC.

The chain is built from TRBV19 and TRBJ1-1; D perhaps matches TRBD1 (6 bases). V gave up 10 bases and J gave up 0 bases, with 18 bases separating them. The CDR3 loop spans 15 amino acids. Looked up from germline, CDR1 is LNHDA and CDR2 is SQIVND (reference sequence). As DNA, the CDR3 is TGTGCCACCAAACTCACAGGGCATCTGAACACTGAAGCTTTCTTT. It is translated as CATKLTGHLNTEAFF.

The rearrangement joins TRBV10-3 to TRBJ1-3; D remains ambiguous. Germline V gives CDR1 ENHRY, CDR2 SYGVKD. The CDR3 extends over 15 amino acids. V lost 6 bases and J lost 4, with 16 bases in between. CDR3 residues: CAIRASVGYGNTIYF. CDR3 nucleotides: TGTGCCATCAGGGCGTCGGTGGGCTACGGAAACACCATATATTTT.

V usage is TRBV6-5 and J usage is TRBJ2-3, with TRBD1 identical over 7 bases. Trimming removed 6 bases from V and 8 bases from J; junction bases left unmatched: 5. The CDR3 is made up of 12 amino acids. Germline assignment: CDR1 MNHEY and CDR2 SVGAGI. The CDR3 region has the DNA TGTGCCAGCAGACAAAACAGGGGTACGCAGTATTTT. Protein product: CASRQNRGTQYF.

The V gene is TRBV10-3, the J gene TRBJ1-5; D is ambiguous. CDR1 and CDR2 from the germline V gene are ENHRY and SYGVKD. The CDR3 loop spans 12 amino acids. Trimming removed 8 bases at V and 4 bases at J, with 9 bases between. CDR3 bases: TGTGCCATCGGACTGGGGAATCAGCCCCAGCATTTT. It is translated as CAIGLGNQPQHF.

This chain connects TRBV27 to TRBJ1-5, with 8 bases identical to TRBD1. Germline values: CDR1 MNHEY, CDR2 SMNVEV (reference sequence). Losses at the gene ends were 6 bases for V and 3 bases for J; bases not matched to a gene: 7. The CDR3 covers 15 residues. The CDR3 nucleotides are TGTGCCAGCAGAGACAGGGGCCCCTCCAATCAGCCCCAGCATTTT. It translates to CASRDRGPSNQPQHF.

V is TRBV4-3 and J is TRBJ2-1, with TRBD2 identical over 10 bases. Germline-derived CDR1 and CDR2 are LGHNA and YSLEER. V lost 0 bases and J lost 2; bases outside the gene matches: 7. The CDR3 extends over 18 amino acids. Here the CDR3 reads CASSQDPLAGAPYNEQFF. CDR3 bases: TGCGCCAGCAGCCAAGATCCCCTAGCGGGAGCGCCCTACAATGAGCAGTTCTTC.

The CDR3 loop is CASSRRGGDEQFF. Here the CDR3 DNA reads TGTGCCAGTAGCCGAAGGGGGGGAGATGAGCAGTTCTTC. V is TRBV19 and J is TRBJ2-1, with D possibly matching TRBD2 (7 bases). This CDR3 spans 13 amino acids. V was trimmed by 6 bases and J by 8 bases, leaving 14 bases between them. Per the germline V gene, CDR1 is LNHDA and CDR2 is SQIVND (reference sequence).

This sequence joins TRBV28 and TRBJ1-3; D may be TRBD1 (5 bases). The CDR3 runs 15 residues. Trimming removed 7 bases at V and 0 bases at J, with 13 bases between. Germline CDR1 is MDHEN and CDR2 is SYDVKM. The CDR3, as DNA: TGTGCCAGCACCTTGCTTAGGGGCTCTGGAAACACCATATATTTT. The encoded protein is CASTLLRGSGNTIYF.

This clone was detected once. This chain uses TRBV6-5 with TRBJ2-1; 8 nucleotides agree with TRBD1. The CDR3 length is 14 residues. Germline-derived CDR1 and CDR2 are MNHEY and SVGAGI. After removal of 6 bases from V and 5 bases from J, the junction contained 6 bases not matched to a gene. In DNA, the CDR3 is TGTGCCAGCAGCCTACAGGGGGGCAACAATGAGCAGTTCTTC. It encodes CASSLQGGNNEQFF.

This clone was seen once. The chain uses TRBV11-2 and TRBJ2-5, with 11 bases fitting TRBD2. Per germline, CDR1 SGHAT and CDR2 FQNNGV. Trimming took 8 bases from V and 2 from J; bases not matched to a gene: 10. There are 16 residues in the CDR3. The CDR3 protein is CASRGYSGRGQETQYF. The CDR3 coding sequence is TGTGCCAGCCGGGGGTATAGCGGGAGGGGTCAAGAGACCCAGTACTTC.

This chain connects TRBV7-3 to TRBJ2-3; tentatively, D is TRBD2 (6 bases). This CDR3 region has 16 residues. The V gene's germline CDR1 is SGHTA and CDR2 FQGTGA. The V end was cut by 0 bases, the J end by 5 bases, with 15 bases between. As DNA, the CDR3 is TGTGCCAGCAGCTTAACACCGGGAGACGTTGGAGATACGCAGTATTTT. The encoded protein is CASSLTPGDVGDTQYF.

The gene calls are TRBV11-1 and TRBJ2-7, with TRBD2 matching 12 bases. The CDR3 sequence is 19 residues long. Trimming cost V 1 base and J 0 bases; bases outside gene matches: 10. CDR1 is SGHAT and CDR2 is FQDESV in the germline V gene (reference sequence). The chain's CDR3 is CASSLGRTSGIKPSYEQYF. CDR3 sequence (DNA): TGTGCCAGCAGCTTAGGTCGGACTAGCGGGATAAAACCCTCCTACGAGCAGTACTTC.

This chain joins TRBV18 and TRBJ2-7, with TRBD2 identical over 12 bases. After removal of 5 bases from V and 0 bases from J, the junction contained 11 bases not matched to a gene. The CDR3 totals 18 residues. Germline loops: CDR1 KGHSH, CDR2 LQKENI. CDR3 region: CASSLPLGLAGTSYEQYF. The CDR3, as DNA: TGTGCCAGCTCATTACCCCTCGGACTAGCGGGGACCTCCTACGAGCAGTACTTC. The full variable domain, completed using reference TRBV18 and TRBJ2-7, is NAGVMQNPRHLVRRRGQEARLRCSPMKGHSHVYWYRQLPEEGLKFMVYLQKENIIDESGMPKERFSAEFPKEGPSILRIQQVVRGDSAAYFCASSLPLGLAGTSYEQYFGPGTRLTVT.

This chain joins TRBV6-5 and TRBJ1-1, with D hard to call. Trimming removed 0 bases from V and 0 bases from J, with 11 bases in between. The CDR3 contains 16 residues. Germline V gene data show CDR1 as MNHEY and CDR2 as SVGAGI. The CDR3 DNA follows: TGTGCCAGCAGTTACTCGAATGGGCTATTGAACACTGAAGCTTTCTTT. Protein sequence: CASSYSNGLLNTEAFF.

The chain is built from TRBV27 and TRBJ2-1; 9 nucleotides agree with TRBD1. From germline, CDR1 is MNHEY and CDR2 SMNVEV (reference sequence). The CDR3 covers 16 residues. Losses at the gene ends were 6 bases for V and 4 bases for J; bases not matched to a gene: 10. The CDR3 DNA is TGTGCCAGCAGCCCACATTCCGGGACAGGGTACAATGAGCAGTTCTTC. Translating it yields CASSPHSGTGYNEQFF.

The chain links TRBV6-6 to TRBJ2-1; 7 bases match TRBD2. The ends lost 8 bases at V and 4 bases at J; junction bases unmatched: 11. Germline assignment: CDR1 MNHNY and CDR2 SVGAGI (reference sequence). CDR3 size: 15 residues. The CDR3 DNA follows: TGTGCCAGCGTTCATCGGCGGGAGCGTTACAATGAGCAGTTCTTC. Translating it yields CASVHRRERYNEQFF.

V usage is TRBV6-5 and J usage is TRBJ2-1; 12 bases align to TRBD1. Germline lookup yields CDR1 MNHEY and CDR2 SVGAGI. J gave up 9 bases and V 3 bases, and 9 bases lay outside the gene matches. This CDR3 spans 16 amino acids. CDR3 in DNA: TGTGCCAGCAGTTATTCCGGGACAGGGGGCGCAGGTGAGCAGTTCTTC. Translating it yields CASSYSGTGGAGEQFF.

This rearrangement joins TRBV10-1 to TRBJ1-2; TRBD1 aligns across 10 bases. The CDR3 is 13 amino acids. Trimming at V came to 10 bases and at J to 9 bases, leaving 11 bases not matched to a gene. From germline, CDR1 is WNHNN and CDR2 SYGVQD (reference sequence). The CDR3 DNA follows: TGCGCCAACCCGGACAGGGGGTCCTTGAGCTACACCTTC. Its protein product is CANPDRGSLSYTF.

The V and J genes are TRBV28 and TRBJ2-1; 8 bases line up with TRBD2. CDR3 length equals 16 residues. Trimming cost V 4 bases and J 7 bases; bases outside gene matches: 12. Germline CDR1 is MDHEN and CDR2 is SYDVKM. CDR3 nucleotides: TGTGCCAGCAGTTCGATAGCGGGAAAGGCTAGGAATGAGCAGTTCTTC. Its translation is CASSSIAGKARNEQFF.

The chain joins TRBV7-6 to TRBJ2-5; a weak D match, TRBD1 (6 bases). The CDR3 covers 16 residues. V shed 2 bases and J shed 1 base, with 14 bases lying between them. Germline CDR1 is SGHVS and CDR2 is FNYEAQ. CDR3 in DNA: TGTGCCAGCAGCTTAATCCCTGGACAGATCCAAGAGACCCAGTACTTC. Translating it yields CASSLIPGQIQETQYF.

DNA for the CDR3: TGTGCCAGCAGCGAGGGGACAGGGCGCCTCGGCTACACCTTC. Amino acids: CASSEGTGRLGYTF. The chain is built from TRBV9 and TRBJ1-2; TRBD1 matches at 9 bases. Germline V gene sequence: CDR1 SGDLS, CDR2 YYNGEE. CDR3 length: 14 amino acids. Germline trimming cut 3 bases from V and 8 bases from J; bases unmatched to any gene: 8.

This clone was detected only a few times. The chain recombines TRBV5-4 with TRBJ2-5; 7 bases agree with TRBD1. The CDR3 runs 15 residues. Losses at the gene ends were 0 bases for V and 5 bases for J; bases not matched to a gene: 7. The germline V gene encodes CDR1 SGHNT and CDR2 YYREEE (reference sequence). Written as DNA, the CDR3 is TGTGCCAGCAGCTTGGTACGACAGGGTTCCGAGACCCAGTACTTC. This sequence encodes CASSLVRQGSETQYF.